Shown below are 25 T cell receptor beta chains from a single sample sequenced in a study of CD8 T cells in Susac syndrome. It was with random hexamers that 0.5 to 1 ug RNA was reverse transcribed. Via MiXCR, TCRdb re-called the immunoSEQ multiplex PCR reads, giving one row per CDR3 protein. This sample has around 150,000 distinct CDR3 sequences; around 93% occur once, and the top ten carry around 0.13%. Sequenced material: CD4+ T cells from PBMCs. The receptors originated from a human donor in good health.

The V and J genes are TRBV7-2 and TRBJ2-1; 7 nucleotides line up with TRBD2. V was pared by 5 bases and J by 7 bases, with 11 bases of the junction left unmatched. This CDR3 spans 15 amino acids. Germline V lookup: CDR1 SGHTA, CDR2 FQGNSA. In DNA form, the CDR3 reads TGTGCCAGCAGCAAGTCGGGACTACGGTCGAATGAGCAGTTCTTC. Protein product: CASSKSGLRSNEQFF.

The V call is TRBV6-5, the J call TRBJ2-7; the D gene is possibly TRBD1 (6 bases). Per germline, CDR1 MNHEY and CDR2 SVGAGI. Trimming took off 7 bases at V and 0 bases at J, with 16 bases between the two ends. This CDR3 contains 15 residues. CDR3 DNA sequence: TGTGCCAGCACCTACGCCTGGGGGCCCTCCTACGAGCAGTACTTC. It translates to CASTYAWGPSYEQYF.

The chain is built from TRBV29-1 and TRBJ2-1, with 10 bases lining up with TRBD1. The CDR3 contains 14 residues. Germline CDR1 reads SQVTM; CDR2 reads ANQGSEA. The ends lost 4 bases at V and 6 bases at J; junction bases unmatched: 6. For the CDR3, the DNA is TGCAGCGTTGTGCGGGACAGGGGTGGCAATGAGCAGTTCTTC. Translated: CSVVRDRGGNEQFF.

The chain joins TRBV9 to TRBJ1-5; 7 bases agree with TRBD1. CDR3 size: 14 residues. J lost 5 bases, V lost 4 bases, and 6 bases had no gene match. Germline CDR1 and CDR2: SGDLS and YYNGEE. This CDR3 is CASSPGTDHQPQHF. The CDR3 bases are TGTGCCAGCAGCCCGGGGACAGACCATCAGCCCCAGCATTTT.

The rearrangement uses TRBV12-3 or TRBV12-4 and TRBJ2-7; either TRBD1 or TRBD2 may supply D (5 bases each). The CDR3 has 13 amino acids. The V gene lost 3 bases and the J gene lost 3 bases, with 9 bases spanning the gap. CDR3: CASSFGTLYEQYF. The CDR3 DNA reads TGTGCCAGCAGTTTTGGGACCCTCTACGAGCAGTACTTC.

This chain links TRBV20-1 with TRBJ2-2; 8 bases line up with TRBD1. Germline V CDR1 and CDR2: DFQATT, SNEGSKA (reference sequence). Trimming removed 2 bases from V and 0 bases from J; junction bases left unmatched: 8. This CDR3 comprises 17 residues. CDR3 amino acids: CSARPRTGSTNTGELFF. The CDR3 DNA follows: TGCAGTGCTAGACCCCGGACAGGGTCCACGAACACCGGGGAGCTGTTTTTT.

The chain combines TRBV9 with TRBJ2-5; D ambiguous. CDR1 and CDR2 (germline): SGDLS, YYNGEE. The CDR3 is 15 residues long. V lost 0 bases, J lost 5 bases, and 14 bases lay in between. The CDR3 bases are TGTGCCAGCAGCGTAGTACCGGGCTCGGTTGAGACCCAGTACTTC. Its translation is CASSVVPGSVETQYF.

The gene calls are TRBV12-3 or TRBV12-4 and TRBJ2-1; possibly TRBD2 for D (6 bases). Trimming took 5 bases from V and 8 from J, leaving 22 bases between them. This CDR3 region has 16 residues. This chain's CDR3 is CASSPSGQGGWDEQFF. The CDR3 DNA follows: TGTGCCAGCAGTCCCTCCGGGCAGGGAGGTTGGGATGAGCAGTTCTTC.

This chain uses TRBV4-2 with TRBJ2-1; D not resolved. The germline V and J ends were trimmed by 2 bases and 6 bases, with 11 bases remaining between them. From germline, CDR1 is LGHNA and CDR2 YNFKEQ. The CDR3 totals 14 residues. The chain's CDR3 is CASSQFEGGNEQFF. CDR3 DNA: TGTGCCAGCAGCCAATTTGAAGGTGGCAATGAGCAGTTCTTC.

V is TRBV5-6 and J is TRBJ2-3; D is ambiguous. The CDR3 has 14 residues. Trimming stripped 3 bases from V and 4 bases from J, with 12 bases between. The germline gives CDR1 SGHDT, CDR2 YYEEEE. This CDR3 is CASSSPKGPDTQYF. The DNA for the CDR3 is TGTGCCAGCAGCTCGCCAAAGGGTCCAGATACGCAGTATTTT.

The table lists this clonotype with a count of one. This chain uses TRBV11-1 with TRBJ2-4, with TRBD2 matching over 7 bases. Losses at the gene ends were 6 bases for V and 1 base for J; bases not matched to a gene: 6. The germline V gene has CDR1 SGHAT and CDR2 FQDESV (reference sequence). There are 15 residues in the CDR3. CDR3 region: CASSSSGHAKNIQYF. CDR3 coding DNA: TGTGCCAGCAGTTCTAGCGGCCACGCCAAAAACATTCAGTACTTC.

The rearrangement links TRBV2 to TRBJ1-2; D might be TRBD1 (6 bases). Trimming took off 10 bases at V and 2 bases at J, with 11 bases between the two ends. This CDR3 contains 12 residues. The germline V gene has CDR1 SNHLY and CDR2 FYNNEI. CDR3 bases: TGTGCCACCCAGAGGGGGAACTATGGCTACACCTTC. It is translated as CATQRGNYGYTF.

The count of this clonotype is one. V gene TRBV5-6 combines with J gene TRBJ2-7; TRBD2 might be the D (6 bases). V lost 0 bases and J 7 bases, leaving 20 bases between the germline ends. Per germline, CDR1 SGHDT and CDR2 YYEEEE. CDR3 size: 16 residues. The CDR3 sequence is CASSLAGDGTFGEQYF. The CDR3 DNA reads as TGTGCCAGCAGCTTGGCCGGGGACGGGACTTTCGGGGAGCAGTACTTC.

As for this clonotype: The junction departs from the called germline gene at one end, perhaps through a read error. V gene TRBV25-1 combines with J gene TRBJ1-1; D perhaps matches TRBD1 (6 bases). This CDR3 spans 11 amino acids. The germline V gene encodes CDR1 MGHDK and CDR2 SYGVNS. In DNA, the CDR3 is TGTGCCAGCAGTGAGGTGAGGGGGTTTTCCTTT. Its translation: CASSEVRGFSF. Using reference TRBV25-1 and TRBJ1-1 for the parts outside the CDR3, the full variable domain is EADIYQTPRYLVIGTGKKITLECSQTMGHDKMYWYQQDPGMELHLIHYSYGVNSTEKGDLSSESTVSRIRTEHFPLTLESARPSHTSQYLCASSEVRGFSFGQGTRLTVV.

The chain carries TRBV18 and TRBJ2-2; D call uncertain. Deletions cut 2 bases from V and 1 base from J, with 11 bases between. CDR3 size: 16 residues. Germline CDR1 is KGHSH and CDR2 is LQKENI. The CDR3 reads CASSPSGGLNTGELFF. CDR3 nucleotides: TGTGCCAGCTCACCATCCGGTGGGTTGAACACCGGGGAGCTGTTTTTT.

This chain links TRBV2 with TRBJ1-2, with unresolved D. The V gene's germline CDR1 is SNHLY and CDR2 FYNNEI. Trimming stripped 7 bases from V and 4 bases from J, with 4 bases between. CDR3 length: 10 residues. The CDR3 sequence is CASKTYGYTF. The CDR3 nucleotides are TGTGCCAGCAAAACCTATGGCTACACCTTC. Full variable domain (rest looked up from reference TRBV2 and TRBJ1-2): EPEVTQTPSHQVTQMGQEVILRCVPISNHLYFYWYRQILGQKVEFLVSFYNNEISEKSEIFDDQFSVERPDGSNFTLKIRSTKLEDSAMYFCASKTYGYTFGSGTRLTVV.

The V and J genes are TRBV2 and TRBJ2-5, with D maybe TRBD2 (7 bases). The length of the CDR3 is 15 residues. Germline values: CDR1 SNHLY, CDR2 FYNNEI. Trimming took off 3 bases at V and 5 bases at J, with 16 bases between the two ends. The CDR3 loop is CASSDIGGGHETQYF. In nucleotides, the CDR3 is TGTGCCAGCAGTGATATTGGGGGGGGACATGAGACCCAGTACTTC. The full variable domain, its missing parts supplied by reference TRBV2 and TRBJ2-5, is EPEVTQTPSHQVTQMGQEVILRCVPISNHLYFYWYRQILGQKVEFLVSFYNNEISEKSEIFDDQFSVERPDGSNFTLKIRSTKLEDSAMYFCASSDIGGGHETQYFGPGTRLLVL.

DNA for the CDR3: TGTGCCAGCCGTCTTGAGGGGCAGTTCTTC. Translation: CASRLEGQFF. The rearrangement links TRBV27 to TRBJ2-1; possible D gene TRBD2, 5 bases. The CDR3 contains 10 residues. Trimming took off 8 bases at V and 12 bases at J, with 11 bases between the two ends. Germline V CDR1 and CDR2: MNHEY, SMNVEV (reference sequence).

The CDR3 protein is CASSLIWKGGIYGYTF. DNA for the CDR3: TGTGCCAGCAGCTTAATCTGGAAGGGGGGGATCTATGGCTACACCTTC. V gene TRBV7-6 combines with J gene TRBJ1-2; maybe TRBD1 (6 bases). CDR3 length: 16 amino acids. Germline loops: CDR1 SGHVS, CDR2 FNYEAQ. Trimming shortened V by 2 bases and J by 4 bases, and 17 bases separated the two germline ends.

DNA of the CDR3: TGCAGTGCTAGAGACGTATCGGGACAGAATTCACCCCTCCACTTT. This gives the protein CSARDVSGQNSPLHF. The chain recombines TRBV20-1 with TRBJ1-6; 7 bases agree with TRBD1. V was clipped by 0 bases and J by 7 bases; unmatched bases: 6. The V gene's germline CDR1 is DFQATT and CDR2 SNEGSKA (reference sequence). The CDR3 sequence is 15 residues long.

The CDR3 sequence: CSVDLRDSAYEQYF. For the CDR3, the DNA is TGCAGCGTGGACCTCCGGGACTCAGCCTACGAGCAGTACTTC. J is TRBJ2-7 and V is TRBV29-1; TRBD2 is a possible D gene (6 bases). V dropped 6 bases and J dropped 2 bases, with 17 bases sitting between them. Germline loops: CDR1 SQVTM, CDR2 ANQGSEA. CDR3 length: 14 residues.

The chain recombines TRBV7-9 with TRBJ1-1; D is possibly TRBD1 (5 bases). The ends were cut back, 1 base at V and 3 bases at J, with 9 bases in the middle. Germline-derived CDR1 and CDR2 are SEHNR and FQNEAQ (reference sequence). The CDR3 is 14 amino acids. The CDR3 reads CASSLEGEYTEAFF. The CDR3 DNA is TGTGCCAGCAGCTTAGAAGGGGAGTACACTGAAGCTTTCTTT.

This clonotype was recorded only once. The chain links TRBV3-1 to TRBJ1-6; the D is unclear. V was clipped by 0 bases and J by 13 bases, with 7 bases between them. The CDR3 spans 12 residues. Germline V gives CDR1 LGHDT, CDR2 YNNKEL (reference sequence). The DNA of the CDR3 is TGTGCCAGCAGCCAAGATCGGTTCCCCCTCCACTTT. Its translation: CASSQDRFPLHF.

This clonotype was seen a few times. This rearrangement joins TRBV7-2 to TRBJ2-3; the D is unclear. Trimming took 3 bases from V and 3 from J, leaving 7 bases between them. The CDR3 is 13 residues long. Per germline, CDR1 SGHTA and CDR2 FQGNSA. CDR3 protein: CASSLARTDTQYF. CDR3 nucleotide sequence: TGTGCCAGCAGCTTGGCGAGGACAGATACGCAGTATTTT.

The chain has TRBV4-2 and TRBJ2-3; 8 bases map to TRBD2. V lost 6 bases to trimming and J lost 9 bases; unmatched junction nucleotides: 5. Per the germline V gene, CDR1 is LGHNA and CDR2 is YNFKEQ. The CDR3 has 12 amino acids. CDR3 DNA sequence: TGTGCCAGCAGTTACGCGGGGGGAACGCAGTATTTT. As protein: CASSYAGGTQYF.